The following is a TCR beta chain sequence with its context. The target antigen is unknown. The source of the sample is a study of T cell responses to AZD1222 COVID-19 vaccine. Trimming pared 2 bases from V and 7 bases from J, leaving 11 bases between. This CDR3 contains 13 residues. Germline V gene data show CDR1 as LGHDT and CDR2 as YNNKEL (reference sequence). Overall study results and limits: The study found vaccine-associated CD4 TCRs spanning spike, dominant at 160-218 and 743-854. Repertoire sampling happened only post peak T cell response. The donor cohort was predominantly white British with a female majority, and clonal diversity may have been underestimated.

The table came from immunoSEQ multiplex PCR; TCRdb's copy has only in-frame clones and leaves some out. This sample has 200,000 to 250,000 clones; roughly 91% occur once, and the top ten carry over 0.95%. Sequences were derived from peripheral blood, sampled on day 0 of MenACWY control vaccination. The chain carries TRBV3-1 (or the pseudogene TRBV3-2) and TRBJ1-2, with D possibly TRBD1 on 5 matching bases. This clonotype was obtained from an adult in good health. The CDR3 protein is CASSQRGRSGYTF. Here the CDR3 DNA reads TGTGCCAGCAGCCAAAGGGGTCGTAGTGGCTACACCTTC.